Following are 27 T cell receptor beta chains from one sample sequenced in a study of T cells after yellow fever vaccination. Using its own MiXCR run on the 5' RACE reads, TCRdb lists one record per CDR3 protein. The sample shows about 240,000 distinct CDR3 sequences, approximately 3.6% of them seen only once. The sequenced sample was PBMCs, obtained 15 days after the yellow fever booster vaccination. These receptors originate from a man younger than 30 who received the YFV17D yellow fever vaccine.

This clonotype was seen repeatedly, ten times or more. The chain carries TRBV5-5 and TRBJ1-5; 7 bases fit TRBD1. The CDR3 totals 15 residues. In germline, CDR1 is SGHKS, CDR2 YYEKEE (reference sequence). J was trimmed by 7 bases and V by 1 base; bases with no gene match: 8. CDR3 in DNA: TGTGCCAGCAGCTTGAGGGGGAACAGGGGACAGCCCCAGCATTTT. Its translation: CASSLRGNRGQPQHF.

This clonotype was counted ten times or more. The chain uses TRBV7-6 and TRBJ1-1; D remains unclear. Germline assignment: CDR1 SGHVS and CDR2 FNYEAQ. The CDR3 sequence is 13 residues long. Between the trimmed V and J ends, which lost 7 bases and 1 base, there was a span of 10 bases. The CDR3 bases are TGTGCCAGCAAGGGTGTCGCGAACACTGAAGCTTTCTTT. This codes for CASKGVANTEAFF. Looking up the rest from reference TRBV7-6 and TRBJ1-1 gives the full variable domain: GAGVSQSPRYKVTKRGQDVALRCDPISGHVSLYWYRQALGQGPEFLTYFNYEAQQDKSGLPNDRFSAERPEGSISTLTIQRTEQRDSAMYRCASKGVANTEAFFGQGTRLTVV.

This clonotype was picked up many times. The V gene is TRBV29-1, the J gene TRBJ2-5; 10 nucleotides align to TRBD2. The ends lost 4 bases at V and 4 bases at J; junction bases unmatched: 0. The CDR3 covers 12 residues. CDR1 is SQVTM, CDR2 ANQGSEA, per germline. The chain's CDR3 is CSVGTSGETQYF. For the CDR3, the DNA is TGCAGCGTTGGGACTAGCGGAGAGACCCAGTACTTC.

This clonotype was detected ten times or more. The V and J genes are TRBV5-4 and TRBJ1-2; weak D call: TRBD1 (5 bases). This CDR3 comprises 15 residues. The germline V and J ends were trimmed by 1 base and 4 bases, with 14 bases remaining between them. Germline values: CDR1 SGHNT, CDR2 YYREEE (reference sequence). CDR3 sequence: CASSLQGRMRYGYTF. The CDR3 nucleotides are TGTGCCAGCAGCTTGCAGGGCCGAATGCGCTATGGCTACACCTTC.

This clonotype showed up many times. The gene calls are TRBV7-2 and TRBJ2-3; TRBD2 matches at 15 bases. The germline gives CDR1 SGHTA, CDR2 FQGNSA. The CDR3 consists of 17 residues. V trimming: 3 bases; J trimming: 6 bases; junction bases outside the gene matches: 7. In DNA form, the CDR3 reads TGTGCCAGCAGCTTCGGACTAGCGGGGGGGATGTGGGATACGCAGTATTTT. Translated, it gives CASSFGLAGGMWDTQYF.

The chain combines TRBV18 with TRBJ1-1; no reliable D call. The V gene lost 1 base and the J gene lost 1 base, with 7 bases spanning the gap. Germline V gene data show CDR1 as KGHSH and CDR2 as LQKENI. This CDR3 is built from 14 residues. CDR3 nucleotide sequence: TGTGCCAGCTCACCACAGGAAAGGAACACTGAAGCTTTCTTT. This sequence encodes CASSPQERNTEAFF.

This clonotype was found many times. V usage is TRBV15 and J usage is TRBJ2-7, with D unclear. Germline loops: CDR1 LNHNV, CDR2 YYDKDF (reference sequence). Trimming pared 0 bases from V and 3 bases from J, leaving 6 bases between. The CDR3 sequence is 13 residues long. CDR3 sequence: CATSRDPNYEQYF. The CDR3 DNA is TGTGCCACCAGCAGAGATCCCAACTACGAGCAGTACTTC.

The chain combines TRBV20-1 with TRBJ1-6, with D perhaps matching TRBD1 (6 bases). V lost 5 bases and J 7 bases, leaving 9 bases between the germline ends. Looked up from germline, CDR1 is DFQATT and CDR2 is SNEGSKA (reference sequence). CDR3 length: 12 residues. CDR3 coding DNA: TGCAGTGCTCCTCAGGGGAATTCACCCCTCCACTTT. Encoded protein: CSAPQGNSPLHF.

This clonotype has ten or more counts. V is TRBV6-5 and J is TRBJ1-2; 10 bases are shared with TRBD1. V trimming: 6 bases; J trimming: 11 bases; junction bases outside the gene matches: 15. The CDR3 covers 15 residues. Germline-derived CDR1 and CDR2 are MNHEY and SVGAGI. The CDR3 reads CASSTTGTGEGPYTF. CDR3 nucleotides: TGTGCCAGCAGCACCACCGGGACAGGGGAAGGACCTTACACCTTC.

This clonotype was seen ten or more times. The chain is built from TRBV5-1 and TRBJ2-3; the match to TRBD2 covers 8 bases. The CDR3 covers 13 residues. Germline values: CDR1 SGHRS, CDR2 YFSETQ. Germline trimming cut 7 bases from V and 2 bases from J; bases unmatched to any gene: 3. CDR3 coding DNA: TGCGCCAGCGGTAGCGGGAACACAGATACGCAGTATTTT. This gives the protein CASGSGNTDTQYF.

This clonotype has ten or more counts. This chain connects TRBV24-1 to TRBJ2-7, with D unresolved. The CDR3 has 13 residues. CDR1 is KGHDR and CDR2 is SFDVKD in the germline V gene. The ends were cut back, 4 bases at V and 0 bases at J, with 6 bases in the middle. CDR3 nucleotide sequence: TGTGCCACCAGTGAGCACAGCTCCTACGAGCAGTACGTC. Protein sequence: CATSEHSSYEQYV.

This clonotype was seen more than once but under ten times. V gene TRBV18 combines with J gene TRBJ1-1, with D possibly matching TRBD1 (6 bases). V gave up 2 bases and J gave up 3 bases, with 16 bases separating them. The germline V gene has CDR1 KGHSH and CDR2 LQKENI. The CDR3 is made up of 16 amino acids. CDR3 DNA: TGTGCCAGCTCACCAAATCGGGGGGCTGGGGACACTGAAGCTTTCTTT. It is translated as CASSPNRGAGDTEAFF.

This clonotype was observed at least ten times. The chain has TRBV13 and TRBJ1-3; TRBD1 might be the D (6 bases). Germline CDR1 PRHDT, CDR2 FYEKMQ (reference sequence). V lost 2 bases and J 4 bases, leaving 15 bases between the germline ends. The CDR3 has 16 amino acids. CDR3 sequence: CASSLLTGQGGNTIYF. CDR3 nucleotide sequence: TGTGCCAGCAGCTTACTGACAGGCCAAGGAGGAAACACCATATATTTT.

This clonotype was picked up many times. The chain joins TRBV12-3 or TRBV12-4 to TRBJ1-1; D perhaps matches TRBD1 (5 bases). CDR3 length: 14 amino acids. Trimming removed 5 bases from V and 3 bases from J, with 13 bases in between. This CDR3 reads CASSLAGWDTEAFF. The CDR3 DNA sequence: TGTGCCAGCAGTCTCGCAGGGTGGGACACTGAAGCTTTCTTT.

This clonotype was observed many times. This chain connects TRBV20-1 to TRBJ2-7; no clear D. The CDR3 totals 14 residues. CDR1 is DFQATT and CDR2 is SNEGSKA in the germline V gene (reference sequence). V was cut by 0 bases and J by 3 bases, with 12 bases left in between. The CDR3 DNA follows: TGCAGTGCTAGAGATGGCGAGCGTGGCTACGAGCAGTACGTC. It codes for CSARDGERGYEQYV.

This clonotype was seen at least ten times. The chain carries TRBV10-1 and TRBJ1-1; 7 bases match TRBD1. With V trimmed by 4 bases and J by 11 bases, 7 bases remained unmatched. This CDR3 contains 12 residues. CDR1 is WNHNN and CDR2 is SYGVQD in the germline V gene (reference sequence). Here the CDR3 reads CASSADRVLAFF. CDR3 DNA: TGCGCCAGCAGTGCAGACAGGGTCTTGGCTTTCTTT.

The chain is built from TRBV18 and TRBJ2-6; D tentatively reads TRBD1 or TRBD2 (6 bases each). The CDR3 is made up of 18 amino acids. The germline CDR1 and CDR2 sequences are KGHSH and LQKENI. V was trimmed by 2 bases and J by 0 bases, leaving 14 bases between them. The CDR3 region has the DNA TGTGCCAGCTCACCATTGGAGGGGGTTGACTCTGGGGCCAACGTCCTGACTTTC. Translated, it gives CASSPLEGVDSGANVLTF.

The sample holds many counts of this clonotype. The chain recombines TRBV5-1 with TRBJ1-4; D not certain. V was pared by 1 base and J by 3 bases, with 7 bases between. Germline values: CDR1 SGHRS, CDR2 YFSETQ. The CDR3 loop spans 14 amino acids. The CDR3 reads CASSLIGANEKLFF. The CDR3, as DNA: TGCGCCAGCAGCTTGATTGGCGCTAATGAAAAACTGTTTTTT.

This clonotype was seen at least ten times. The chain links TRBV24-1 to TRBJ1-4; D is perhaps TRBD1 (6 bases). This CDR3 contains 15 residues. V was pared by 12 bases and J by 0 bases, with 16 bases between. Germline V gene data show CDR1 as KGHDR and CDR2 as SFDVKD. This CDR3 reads CAPRTVFATNEKLFF. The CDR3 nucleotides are TGTGCCCCCCGGACAGTTTTTGCAACTAATGAAAAACTGTTTTTT.

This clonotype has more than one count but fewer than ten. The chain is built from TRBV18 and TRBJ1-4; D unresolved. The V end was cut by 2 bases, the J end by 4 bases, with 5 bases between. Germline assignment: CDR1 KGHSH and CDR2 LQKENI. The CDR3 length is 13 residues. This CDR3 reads CASSPNSNEKLFF. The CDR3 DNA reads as TGTGCCAGCTCACCAAACAGTAATGAAAAACTGTTTTTT.

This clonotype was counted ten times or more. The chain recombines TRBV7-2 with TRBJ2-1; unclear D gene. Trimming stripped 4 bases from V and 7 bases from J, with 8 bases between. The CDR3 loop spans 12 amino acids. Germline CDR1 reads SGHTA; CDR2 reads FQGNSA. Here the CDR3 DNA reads TGTGCCAGCAGCTCCCCCGGGAATGAGCAGTTCTTC. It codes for CASSSPGNEQFF.

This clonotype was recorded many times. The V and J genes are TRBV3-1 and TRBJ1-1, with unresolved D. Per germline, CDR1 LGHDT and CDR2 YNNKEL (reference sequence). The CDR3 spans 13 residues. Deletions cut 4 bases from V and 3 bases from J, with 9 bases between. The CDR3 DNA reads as TGTGCCAGCAGCCCTACAGCCTACACTGAAGCTTTCTTT. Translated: CASSPTAYTEAFF.

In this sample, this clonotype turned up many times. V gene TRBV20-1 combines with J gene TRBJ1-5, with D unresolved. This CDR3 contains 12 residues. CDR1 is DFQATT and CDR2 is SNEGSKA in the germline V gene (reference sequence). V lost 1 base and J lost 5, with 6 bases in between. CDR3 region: CSARGLDQPQHF. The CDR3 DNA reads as TGCAGTGCTAGAGGACTAGATCAGCCCCAGCATTTT.

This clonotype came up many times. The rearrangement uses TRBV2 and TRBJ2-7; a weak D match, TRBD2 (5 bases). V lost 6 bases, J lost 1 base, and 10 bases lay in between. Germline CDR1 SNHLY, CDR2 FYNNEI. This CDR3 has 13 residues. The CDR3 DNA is TGTGCCAGCAGAGTGGCGGGTTCCTACGAGCAGTACTTC. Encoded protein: CASRVAGSYEQYF.

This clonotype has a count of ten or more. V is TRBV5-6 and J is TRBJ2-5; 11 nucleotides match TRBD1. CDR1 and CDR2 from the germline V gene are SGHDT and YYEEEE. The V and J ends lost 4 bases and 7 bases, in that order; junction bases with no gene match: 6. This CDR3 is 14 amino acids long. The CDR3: CASSGLGTGGTQYF. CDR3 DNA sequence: TGTGCCAGCAGCGGACTGGGGACAGGGGGGACCCAGTACTTC.

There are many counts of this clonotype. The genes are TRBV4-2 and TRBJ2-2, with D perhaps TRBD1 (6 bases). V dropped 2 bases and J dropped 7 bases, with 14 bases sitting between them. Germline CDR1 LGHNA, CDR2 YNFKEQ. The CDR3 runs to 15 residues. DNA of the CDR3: TGTGCCAGCAGCCAAACCACAGGGTTTAGCGGGGAGCTGTTTTTT. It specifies CASSQTTGFSGELFF.

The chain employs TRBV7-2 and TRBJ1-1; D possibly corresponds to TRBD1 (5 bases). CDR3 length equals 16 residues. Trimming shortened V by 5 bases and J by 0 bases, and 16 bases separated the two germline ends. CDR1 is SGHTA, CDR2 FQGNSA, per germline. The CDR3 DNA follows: TGTGCCAGCAGCCCCAAGCCGCAGGGTTTGAACACTGAAGCTTTCTTT. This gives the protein CASSPKPQGLNTEAFF.